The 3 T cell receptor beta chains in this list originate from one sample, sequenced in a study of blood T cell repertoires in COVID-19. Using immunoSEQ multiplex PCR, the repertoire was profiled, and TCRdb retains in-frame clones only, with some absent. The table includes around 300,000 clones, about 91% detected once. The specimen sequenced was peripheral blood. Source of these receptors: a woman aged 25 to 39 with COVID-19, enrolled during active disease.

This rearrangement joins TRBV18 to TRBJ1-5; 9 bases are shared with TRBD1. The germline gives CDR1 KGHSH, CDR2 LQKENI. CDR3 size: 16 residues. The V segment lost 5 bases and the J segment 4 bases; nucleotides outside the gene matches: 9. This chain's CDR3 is CASSSGQGTLNQPQHF. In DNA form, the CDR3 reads TGTGCCAGCTCATCCGGACAGGGGACCTTAAATCAGCCCCAGCATTTT.

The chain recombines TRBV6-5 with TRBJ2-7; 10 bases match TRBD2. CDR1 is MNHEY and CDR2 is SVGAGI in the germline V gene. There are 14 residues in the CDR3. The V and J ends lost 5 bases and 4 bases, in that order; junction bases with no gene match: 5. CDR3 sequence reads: CASSLLAGLYEQYF. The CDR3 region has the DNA TGTGCCAGCAGTCTACTAGCGGGGTTGTACGAGCAGTACTTC.

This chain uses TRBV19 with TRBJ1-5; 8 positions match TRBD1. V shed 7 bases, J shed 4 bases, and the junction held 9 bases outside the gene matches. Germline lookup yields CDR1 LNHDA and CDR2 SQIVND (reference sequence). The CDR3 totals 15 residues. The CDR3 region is CASTPTGVGNQPQHF. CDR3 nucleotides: TGTGCCAGTACCCCGACAGGGGTTGGTAATCAGCCCCAGCATTTT.